The 32 T cell receptor beta chains below were found in one sample sequenced in a study of Ad26.COV2.S vaccination and SARS-CoV-2 variants. Clones were read by immunoSEQ multiplex PCR, and TCRdb kept only the in-frame ones, dropping some. The sample yields around 380,000 clones, around nine tenths seen once. Sample treatment: roughly 20 received Ad26.COV2.S at low or high dose, single or two shots; about 5 received placebo; per-sample allocation not given. After the first vaccine or placebo injection, samples were drawn on day 63. The sample here was peripheral blood, taken in a trial of Ad26.COV2.S vaccine versus placebo. The receptors shown here come from a person between 18 and 65 years old who received the Ad26.COV2.S COVID-19 vaccine or a placebo.

V usage is TRBV6-2 or TRBV6-3 and J usage is TRBJ2-1, with a tentative D call TRBD2 (7 bases). The germline CDR1 and CDR2 sequences are MNHEY and SVGEGT. The CDR3 runs to 16 residues. V was shortened by 2 bases and J by 5 bases, with 16 bases between the two germline ends. In nucleotides, the CDR3 is TGTGCCAGCAGTTACCGGGGCCGCGGGGGCAACAATGAGCAGTTCTTC. Protein product: CASSYRGRGGNNEQFF.

The rearrangement joins TRBV7-8 to TRBJ1-4; D is possibly TRBD1 (5 bases). V gave up 5 bases and J gave up 3 bases, with 10 bases separating them. This CDR3 is 14 amino acids long. Germline values: CDR1 SGHVS, CDR2 FQNEAQ. The CDR3 DNA reads TGTGCCAGCAGCGCCAGGGTAGCTAATGAAAAACTGTTTTTT. Its translation: CASSARVANEKLFF. Together with reference TRBV7-8 and TRBJ1-4, the CDR3 gives the full variable domain: GAGVSQSPRYKVAKRGQDVALRCDPISGHVSLFWYQQALGQGPEFLTYFQNEAQLDKSGLPSDRFFAERPEGSVSTLKIQRTQQEDSAVYLCASSARVANEKLFFGSGTQLSVL.

The chain couples TRBV7-9 to TRBJ2-5; weak D call: TRBD1 (6 bases). The V gene lost 1 base and the J gene lost 2 bases, with 11 bases spanning the gap. The CDR3 is 15 residues long. CDR1 SEHNR and CDR2 FQNEAQ come from the germline V gene (reference sequence). The CDR3 loop reads CASSLGDMAQETQYF. DNA for the CDR3: TGTGCCAGCAGCTTAGGGGACATGGCTCAAGAGACCCAGTACTTC.

The sample holds a few counts of this clone. V is TRBV19 and J is TRBJ1-6; TRBD1 might be the D (5 bases). Trimming took off 1 base at V and 6 bases at J, with 16 bases between the two ends. This CDR3 region has 17 residues. Germline-derived CDR1 and CDR2 are LNHDA and SQIVND (reference sequence). The CDR3 coding sequence is TGTGCCAGTAGTATAGGGGGTAGGGGCCTGGGTAATTCACCCCTCCACTTT. Protein sequence: CASSIGGRGLGNSPLHF.

V is TRBV5-1 and J is TRBJ2-3; 8 nucleotides agree with TRBD2. CDR3 length equals 15 residues. V trimming: 0 bases; J trimming: 3 bases; junction bases outside the gene matches: 3. Looked up from germline, CDR1 is SGHRS and CDR2 is YFSETQ. CDR3 in amino acids: CASSLVGTSTDTQYF. The CDR3 DNA follows: TGCGCCAGCAGCTTGGTTGGGACTAGTACAGATACGCAGTATTTT.

V is TRBV2 and J is TRBJ2-1; 8 bases are shared with TRBD2. Germline V gene lookup returns CDR1 SNHLY and CDR2 FYNNEI. After removal of 4 bases from V and 7 bases from J, the junction contained 6 bases not matched to a gene. This CDR3 comprises 14 residues. The CDR3 nucleotides are TGTGCCAGCAGTGCTTCGGGGGGGAGAAATGAGCAGTTCTTC. Encoded protein: CASSASGGRNEQFF.

This chain links TRBV28 with TRBJ2-1, with a weak D call TRBD1 (6 bases). V was shortened by 6 bases and J by 7 bases, with 16 bases between the two germline ends. The CDR3 has 14 residues. Per germline, CDR1 MDHEN and CDR2 SYDVKM. This CDR3 is CASSPRTEGNEQFF. CDR3 bases: TGTGCCAGCAGCCCCCGGACAGAGGGGAATGAGCAGTTCTTC.

This sequence joins TRBV6-5 and TRBJ1-2; D may be TRBD1 (6 bases). Germline V CDR1 and CDR2: MNHEY, SVGAGI. This CDR3 region has 14 residues. Trimming took off 7 bases at V and 4 bases at J, with 16 bases between the two ends. This CDR3 reads CASTLIGGGYGYTF. For the CDR3, the DNA is TGTGCCAGCACCTTGATAGGAGGGGGCTATGGCTACACCTTC.

This chain links TRBV12-5 with TRBJ2-7, with D unclear. The V gene's germline CDR1 is LGHNT and CDR2 FRNRAP. The CDR3 contains 13 residues. Trimming pared 2 bases from V and 3 bases from J, leaving 8 bases between. The CDR3 spells CASGLKSNYEQYF. The CDR3 region has the DNA TGTGCTAGTGGTTTGAAGAGCAACTACGAGCAGTACTTC.

This chain links TRBV11-2 with TRBJ1-2, with TRBD1 identical over 7 bases. The germline V gene has CDR1 SGHAT and CDR2 FQNNGV. CDR3 length equals 15 residues. With V trimmed by 2 bases and J by 3 bases, 6 bases remained unmatched. As DNA, the CDR3 is TGTGCCAGCAGCTTACTACCCGGGACAGACTATGGCTACACCTTC. Translating it yields CASSLLPGTDYGYTF.

The chain recombines TRBV6-2 or TRBV6-3 with TRBJ1-6; the D is unclear. Germline V gene sequence: CDR1 MNHEY, CDR2 SVGEGT. There are 14 residues in the CDR3. Trimming pared 2 bases from V and 5 bases from J, leaving 7 bases between. DNA of the CDR3: TGTGCCAGCAGTTACCAACATCATAATTCACCCCTCCACTTT. It specifies CASSYQHHNSPLHF.

This chain connects TRBV5-7 to TRBJ2-3, with TRBD2 matching over 11 bases. TRBV5-7 is designated an ORF whose function remains uncertain. CDR3 length: 16 residues. Trimming removed 1 base from V and 4 bases from J; junction bases left unmatched: 5. CDR3 in amino acids: CASSLFSGGVPDTQYF. DNA for the CDR3: TGTGCCAGCAGCTTGTTTAGCGGGGGGGTCCCAGATACGCAGTATTTT.

This clone was detected only once. V is TRBV11-2 and J is TRBJ1-2; 7 positions match TRBD1. The length of the CDR3 is 16 residues. Trimming took 8 bases from V and 5 from J; bases not matched to a gene: 17. The germline CDR1 and CDR2 sequences are SGHAT and FQNNGV. Written as DNA, the CDR3 is TGTGCCAGCCATGGGGTGGGGGACAGCCCATTGTATGGCTACACCTTC. It translates to CASHGVGDSPLYGYTF.

The chain links TRBV28 to TRBJ1-1; no reliable D call. The CDR3 contains 12 residues. The V and J ends lost 6 bases and 1 base respectively, with 6 bases between them. The germline gives CDR1 MDHEN, CDR2 SYDVKM. Here the CDR3 DNA reads TGTGCCAGCAGAGGGCCGAACACTGAAGCTTTCTTT. Translating it yields CASRGPNTEAFF.

The CDR3 is CASGLGQALMNTEAFF. CDR3 bases: TGTGCTAGTGGTCTGGGACAGGCGCTCATGAACACTGAAGCTTTCTTT. The chain is built from TRBV12-5 and TRBJ1-1; 8 bases align to TRBD1. There are 16 residues in the CDR3. V lost 5 bases and J lost 0; bases outside the gene matches: 8. CDR1 and CDR2 (germline): LGHNT, FRNRAP.

This chain joins TRBV6-5 and TRBJ1-2, with D perhaps matching TRBD1 (6 bases). Trimming stripped 2 bases from V and 6 bases from J, with 10 bases between. Germline CDR1 is MNHEY and CDR2 is SVGAGI. The length of the CDR3 is 13 residues. Written as DNA, the CDR3 is TGTGCCAGCAGTTACGACAGGCTGGATGGCTACACCTTC. It is translated as CASSYDRLDGYTF.

The gene calls are TRBV27 and TRBJ2-5; D perhaps matches TRBD1 (6 bases). CDR1 MNHEY and CDR2 SMNVEV come from the germline V gene (reference sequence). V was cut by 5 bases and J by 2 bases, with 12 bases left in between. The CDR3 runs to 14 residues. The CDR3 DNA reads TGTGCCAGCAGTCCACGACAGGCACAAGAGACCCAGTACTTC. It translates to CASSPRQAQETQYF.

The chain is built from TRBV2 and TRBJ2-2; D possibly corresponds to TRBD1 (5 bases). Germline lookup yields CDR1 SNHLY and CDR2 FYNNEI. The CDR3 covers 14 residues. The ends were cut back, 3 bases at V and 6 bases at J, with 11 bases in the middle. CDR3 in amino acids: CASSDPLGPGELFF. The CDR3 nucleotides read TGTGCCAGCAGTGACCCCCTGGGGCCCGGGGAGCTGTTTTTT. Full variable domain (outside the CDR3, taken from reference TRBV2 and TRBJ2-2): EPEVTQTPSHQVTQMGQEVILRCVPISNHLYFYWYRQILGQKVEFLVSFYNNEISEKSEIFDDQFSVERPDGSNFTLKIRSTKLEDSAMYFCASSDPLGPGELFFGEGSRLTVL.

V gene TRBV2 combines with J gene TRBJ2-3; 7 bases agree with TRBD1. Germline V lookup: CDR1 SNHLY, CDR2 FYNNEI. The CDR3 is 15 amino acids. V gave up 7 bases and J gave up 2 bases; unmatched junction bases: 9. The DNA of the CDR3 is TGTGCCAGCACGCCCGACAGGGAGCTCACAGATACGCAGTATTTT. This encodes CASTPDRELTDTQYF.

In the case of this clone: The same CDR3 can be traced to other DNA sequences in this sample. The rearrangement links TRBV7-9 to TRBJ1-2; 7 bases map to TRBD1. The V gene end was trimmed by 5 bases and the J gene end by 7 bases; junction bases not matched to a gene: 4. The CDR3 runs 12 residues. Germline V gives CDR1 SEHNR, CDR2 FQNEAQ (reference sequence). Here the CDR3 reads CASSPRQGGYTF. DNA for the CDR3: TGTGCCAGCAGCCCTCGACAGGGTGGCTACACCTTC.

The rearrangement joins TRBV5-1 to TRBJ2-7; the match to TRBD1 covers 9 bases. V lost 8 bases to trimming and J lost 5 bases; unmatched junction nucleotides: 11. Germline V gives CDR1 SGHRS, CDR2 YFSETQ. The CDR3 sequence is 14 residues long. This CDR3 reads CASEATGGFNEQYF. The CDR3 region has the DNA TGCGCCAGTGAGGCGACAGGGGGATTCAACGAGCAGTACTTC.

The CDR3 here is CASSSVAGDSYEQYF. The CDR3 region has the DNA TGTGCCAGCAGTTCTGTAGCGGGGGACTCCTACGAGCAGTACTTC. The V and J genes are TRBV6-4 and TRBJ2-7; 9 positions match TRBD2. CDR1 and CDR2 from the germline V gene are MRHNA and SNTAGT. V lost 5 bases and J lost 0; bases outside the gene matches: 5. The CDR3 loop spans 15 amino acids.

The gene calls are TRBV18 and TRBJ2-7, with D possibly TRBD2 on 8 matching bases. Germline lookup yields CDR1 KGHSH and CDR2 LQKENI. Trimming removed 6 bases from V and 3 bases from J, with 18 bases in between. The CDR3 sequence is 15 residues long. CDR3 nucleotide sequence: TGTGCCAGCTCCCCAGCGGGGGACAGCCTCTACGAGCAGTACTTC. Translating it yields CASSPAGDSLYEQYF.

CDR3: CASSPFGADTQYF. CDR3 nucleotides: TGTGCCAGCAGTCCCTTCGGGGCGGATACGCAGTATTTT. This chain connects TRBV6-2 or TRBV6-3 to TRBJ2-3; D may match TRBD1 or TRBD2 (5 bases each). Germline values: CDR1 MNHEY, CDR2 SVGEGT. V was clipped by 5 bases and J by 6 bases, with 12 bases between them. The CDR3 has 13 amino acids.

The chain is built from TRBV5-1 and TRBJ1-1, with D perhaps TRBD1 (6 bases). The germline V and J ends were trimmed by 4 bases and 5 bases, with 21 bases remaining between them. The CDR3 length is 16 residues. In germline, CDR1 is SGHRS, CDR2 YFSETQ. The CDR3 DNA sequence: TGCGCCAGCAGCCTCAGGGGAGGGACCTTGGGAACTGAAGCTTTCTTT. Translating gives CASSLRGGTLGTEAFF.

The chain uses TRBV6-1 and TRBJ1-3; 10 bases line up with TRBD1. The CDR3 is 15 amino acids. CDR1 and CDR2 from the germline V gene are MNHNS and SASEGT. Trimming cost V 1 base and J 3 bases; bases outside gene matches: 0. The DNA of the CDR3 is TGTGCCAGCAGTGAAGGGACAGGGGGTGGAAACACCATATATTTT. Protein: CASSEGTGGGNTIYF.

V is TRBV7-8 and J is TRBJ2-7; D possibly corresponds to TRBD1 (5 bases). CDR1 and CDR2 (germline): SGHVS, FQNEAQ. This CDR3 spans 15 amino acids. The V and J ends lost 2 bases and 0 bases respectively, with 11 bases between them. In nucleotides, the CDR3 is TGTGCCAGCAGCTTATTGACAGCACTCTCCTACGAGCAGTACTTC. Its protein is CASSLLTALSYEQYF.

The chain has TRBV27 and TRBJ1-1; D gene ambiguous. V lost 4 bases and J lost 1, with 10 bases in between. Germline CDR1 is MNHEY and CDR2 is SMNVEV (reference sequence). This CDR3 region has 14 residues. CDR3 DNA: TGTGCCAGCAGTTCCGAGACGGGGAACACTGAAGCTTTCTTT. Translated: CASSSETGNTEAFF.

This chain connects TRBV4-1 to TRBJ1-2; D call uncertain. The CDR3 runs 16 residues. Between the trimmed V and J ends, which lost 5 bases and 0 bases, there was a span of 16 bases. Germline V lookup: CDR1 MGHRA, CDR2 YSYEKL. CDR3 sequence: CASSNPPSFPNYGYTF. The CDR3 nucleotides are TGCGCCAGCAGCAACCCTCCCAGTTTCCCTAACTATGGCTACACCTTC.

J is TRBJ2-7 and V is TRBV10-3, with D possibly matching TRBD1 (6 bases). The V gene lost 6 bases and the J gene lost 6 bases, with 18 bases spanning the gap. Germline loops: CDR1 ENHRY, CDR2 SYGVKD. This CDR3 region has 14 residues. In nucleotides, the CDR3 is TGTGCCATCAGGGACAGTATGAGCATCTCCGAGCAGTACTTC. Its translation is CAIRDSMSISEQYF.

CDR3 DNA sequence: TGTGCCAGCAGCCCCGGGACACCCGGGGAGCTGTTTTTT. It is translated as CASSPGTPGELFF. J is TRBJ2-2 and V is TRBV5-6; weak D call: TRBD1 (6 bases). The CDR3 has 13 amino acids. Germline V gene lookup returns CDR1 SGHDT and CDR2 YYEEEE. The V end was cut by 4 bases, the J end by 6 bases, with 10 bases between.

The V gene is TRBV4-1, the J gene TRBJ2-1; 14 bases fit TRBD2. The V and J ends lost 4 bases and 0 bases, in that order; junction bases with no gene match: 11. This CDR3 region has 20 residues. Germline loops: CDR1 MGHRA, CDR2 YSYEKL. The CDR3 region is CASSPYGLAGGRSSYNEQFF. The CDR3 DNA reads as TGCGCCAGCAGCCCTTATGGACTAGCGGGGGGCCGAAGCTCCTACAATGAGCAGTTCTTC.